This T cell receptor beta chain was retrieved from a study of T cell responses to AZD1222 COVID-19 vaccine. Study-wide results and limits: Repertoire samples came only from after the peak T cell response. Donor demographics were predominantly white British with a female majority; clonal diversity may be underestimated. Vaccine-associated CD4 TCRs ranged over spike, dominating at 160-218 and 743-854.

Trimming took 7 bases from V and 2 from J; bases not matched to a gene: 13. Germline V gene sequence: CDR1 LNHDA, CDR2 SQIVND (reference sequence). The CDR3 is made up of 16 amino acids. This clone has only a few counts. No antigen is known for it. The protocol was immunoSEQ multiplex PCR, while the TCRdb copy is restricted to in-frame clones and leaves out a portion. The sample records around 100,000 clones, over 70% being singletons. The receptor was derived from an adult in good health. The sequenced sample was peripheral blood, obtained on day 0 of AZD1222 vaccination. The V and J genes are TRBV19 and TRBJ1-1; the match to TRBD1 covers 7 bases. The CDR3: CASILGPDRTNTEAFF. The CDR3, as DNA: TGTGCCAGTATCCTAGGTCCGGACAGGACCAACACTGAAGCTTTCTTT.